In this sample, the clone carrying this T cell receptor beta chain turned up a few times. This specimen comes from a study of patients and donors after allogeneic stem cell transplantation. TCRdb redid the calling of the RT-PCR reads with MiXCR, one entry per CDR3 protein. The sample consists of roughly 960,000 distinct CDR3 sequences, under 20% of them appearing once. CDR1 and CDR2 (germline): SGHNT, YYREEE (reference sequence). V shed 4 bases and J 3 bases; nucleotides not matched to a gene: 10. This CDR3 is built from 16 residues. The TCR originated in a human donor who was either an allogeneic HSCT recipient or a stem cell or donor lymphocyte infusion donor (not recorded which). It is not recorded whose cells these are; they may come from a transplant donor. Sequencing input: blood, either unsorted or a sorted T cell fraction (not recorded which). The chain uses TRBV5-4 and TRBJ2-5, with 9 bases fitting TRBD1. DNA for the CDR3: TGTGCCAGCAGCAAAGGGACAGGGAAGGAGGAAGAGACCCAGTACTTC. Protein sequence: CASSKGTGKEEETQYF.